Listed here are 29 T cell receptor beta chains from one sample, sequenced in a study of T cell changes during pregnancy in multiple sclerosis (dated by TCRdb to the late 2010s). Library prep was done by the immunoSEQ multiplex PCR assay. In its TCRdb copy, this immuneACCESS table keeps in-frame sequences only and misses some clones. Where compared with another copy, unresolved V genes explain less than half of these, and the others have no known cause. For this sample there are under 130,000 clones; roughly nine tenths appear just once. Clones ranked in the top ten supply less than 4.5% of the sample. The specimen comprised peripheral blood, sampled after pregnancy. The receptors come from a female donor with multiple sclerosis, enrolled in a pregnancy study.

The V gene is TRBV30, the J gene TRBJ2-1, with unresolved D. Germline assignment: CDR1 GTSNPN and CDR2 SVGIG (reference sequence). This CDR3 has 11 residues. With 6 bases removed from V and 4 bases from J, the gap between germline ends came to 7 bases. The CDR3 DNA sequence: TGTGCCTGTGAGGCTTACAATGAGCAGTTCTTC. It yields the protein CACEAYNEQFF.

CDR3 sequence reads: CAWTTPRSGGSPLHF. DNA for the CDR3: TGTGCCTGGACCACCCCAAGGTCCGGGGGGTCACCCCTCCACTTT. The chain recombines TRBV30 with TRBJ1-6, with a possible D match to TRBD1 (5 bases). CDR1 GTSNPN and CDR2 SVGIG come from the germline V gene (reference sequence). The CDR3 runs to 15 residues. Between the trimmed V and J ends, which lost 4 bases and 10 bases, there was a span of 20 bases.

The rearrangement links TRBV5-1 to TRBJ2-3; a weak D match, TRBD1 (6 bases). Germline lookup yields CDR1 SGHRS and CDR2 YFSETQ. The CDR3 is made up of 15 amino acids. V was cut by 3 bases and J by 2 bases, with 13 bases left in between. CDR3 in amino acids: CASSSGRGPTDTQYF. Written as DNA, the CDR3 is TGCGCCAGCAGCTCGGGCAGGGGTCCCACAGATACGCAGTATTTT.

The chain joins TRBV6-1 to TRBJ2-3; a weak D match, TRBD2 (6 bases). Germline assignment: CDR1 MNHNS and CDR2 SASEGT. Trimming removed 0 bases at V and 1 base at J, with 8 bases between. The CDR3 covers 15 residues. The chain's CDR3 is CASSEAGGGTDTQYF. In nucleotides, the CDR3 is TGTGCCAGCAGTGAAGCGGGCGGGGGCACAGATACGCAGTATTTT.

The V call is TRBV5-1, the J call TRBJ1-2; D perhaps matches TRBD1 (5 bases). From germline, CDR1 is SGHRS and CDR2 YFSETQ. CDR3 length: 14 amino acids. Trimming removed 1 base from V and 2 bases from J, with 9 bases in between. The CDR3 reads CASSLHPGNYGYTF. In DNA form, the CDR3 reads TGCGCCAGCAGCTTGCACCCAGGGAACTATGGCTACACCTTC. Complete variable domain (other parts from reference TRBV5-1 and TRBJ1-2): KAGVTQTPRYLIKTRGQQVTLSCSPISGHRSVSWYQQTPGQGLQFLFEYFSETQRNKGNFPGRFSGRQFSNSRSEMNVSTLELGDSALYLCASSLHPGNYGYTFGSGTRLTVV.

Turning to this clone: Mismatch with germline at one junction end may stem from a read error. Written as DNA, the CDR3 is TGTGCTAGCAGCTTAGTAGCTCGGACTCAGTCCCTCACAGATACGCAGTATTTT. This encodes CASSLVARTQSLTDTQYF. The gene calls are TRBV7-7 and TRBJ2-3; a weak D match, TRBD2 (5 bases). The CDR3 spans 18 residues. The germline V gene encodes CDR1 SSHAT and CDR2 FNYEAQ (reference sequence).

This clone came up a few times. This chain uses TRBV12-2 with TRBJ1-2; the D call TRBD1 from the table was never checked on the DNA. TRBV12-2 is listed as a pseudogene. The length of the CDR3 is 16 residues. CDR3 in amino acids: CASRSSCGQGADGYTF. The DNA for the CDR3 is TGTGCAAGTCGCTCGTCCTGCGGGCAGGGGGCTGATGGCTACACCTTC.

V and J are TRBV19 and TRBJ1-2, with a weak D call TRBD1 (6 bases). The V and J ends lost 5 bases and 4 bases respectively, with 20 bases between them. Germline values: CDR1 LNHDA, CDR2 SQIVND (reference sequence). The CDR3 extends over 16 amino acids. The CDR3, as DNA: TGTGCCAGTAGTGCACACCGGGACACGACAATCTATGGCTACACCTTC. This encodes CASSAHRDTTIYGYTF.

This chain links TRBV6-5 with TRBJ1-1; D is perhaps TRBD1 (6 bases). The CDR3 runs 13 residues. Germline V gene lookup returns CDR1 MNHEY and CDR2 SVGAGI. V was shortened by 10 bases and J by 4 bases, with 16 bases between the two germline ends. CDR3 DNA sequence: TGTGCCACCGTAGAGGGGGTTGGCACTGAAGCTTTCTTT. As protein: CATVEGVGTEAFF.

The CDR3 nucleotides read TGTGCCAGCAGCCCCCCGGACAGAGGTGTGCGATTGGACACTGAAGCTTTCTTT. Protein: CASSPPDRGVRLDTEAFF. The chain recombines TRBV5-6 with TRBJ1-1; D is perhaps TRBD1 (6 bases). Germline V gene data show CDR1 as SGHDT and CDR2 as YYEEEE. There are 18 residues in the CDR3. V lost 4 bases and J 3 bases, leaving 25 bases between the germline ends. The full variable domain, with the rest looked up from reference TRBV5-6 and TRBJ1-1, is DAGVTQSPTHLIKTRGQQVTLRCSPKSGHDTVSWYQQALGQGPQFIFQYYEEEERQRGNFPDRFSGHQFPNYSSELNVNALLLGDSALYLCASSPPDRGVRLDTEAFFGQGTRLTVV.

The chain couples TRBV7-8 to TRBJ2-5; TRBD1 matches 7 bases. CDR3 length equals 14 residues. Germline CDR1 is SGHVS and CDR2 is FQNEAQ. V lost 5 bases to trimming and J lost 3 bases; unmatched junction nucleotides: 6. The CDR3: CASSPGTAEETQYF. DNA for the CDR3: TGTGCCAGCAGCCCCGGGACAGCGGAAGAGACCCAGTACTTC.

The chain couples TRBV6-1 to TRBJ1-5, with 7 bases matching TRBD1. The CDR3 consists of 17 residues. The junction had 12 bases not matched to a gene; V was cut back by 3 bases and J by 4 bases. Germline loops: CDR1 MNHNS, CDR2 SASEGT. CDR3 sequence: CASSDHGTGAKNQPQHF. The CDR3, as DNA: TGTGCCAGCAGTGACCACGGCACAGGGGCGAAAAATCAGCCCCAGCATTTT.

This clone was counted once. V is TRBV30 and J is TRBJ2-1; 8 nucleotides line up with TRBD2. The ends lost 5 bases at V and 15 bases at J; junction bases unmatched: 12. Germline loops: CDR1 GTSNPN, CDR2 SVGIG (reference sequence). The CDR3 contains 12 residues. CDR3 bases: TGTGCCTGGGCCCGGGGGGGGGCCACCGGGTTCTTC. Encoded protein: CAWARGGATGFF. Using reference TRBV30 and TRBJ2-1 for the parts outside the CDR3, the full variable domain is SQTIHQWPATLVQPVGSPLSLECTVEGTSNPNLYWYRQAAGRGLQLLFYSVGIGQISSEVPQNLSASRPQDRQFILSSKKLLLSDSGFYLCAWARGGATGFFGPGTRLTVL.

The chain joins TRBV7-2 to TRBJ1-1; D is undetermined. Germline V gene data show CDR1 as SGHTA and CDR2 as FQGNSA. This CDR3 comprises 12 residues. Between the trimmed V and J ends, which lost 3 bases and 4 bases, there was a span of 6 bases. The DNA of the CDR3 is TGTGCCAGCAGCTTTACGGGCACTGAAGCTTTCTTT. It encodes CASSFTGTEAFF. The variable domain in full, completed from reference TRBV7-2 and TRBJ1-1, reads GAGVSQSPSNKVTEKGKDVELRCDPISGHTALYWYRQSLGQGLEFLIYFQGNSAPDKSGLPSDRFSAERTGGSVSTLTIQRTQQEDSAVYLCASSFTGTEAFFGQGTRLTVV.

The chain uses TRBV11-2 and TRBJ2-2, with TRBD2 as a possible D gene (5 bases). Germline V CDR1 and CDR2: SGHAT, FQNNGV. The CDR3 totals 13 residues. Trimming shortened V by 2 bases and J by 6 bases, and 7 bases separated the two germline ends. The CDR3 DNA is TGTGCCAGCAGCTTATCCGGGGCCGGGGAGCTGTTTTTT. It codes for CASSLSGAGELFF.

DNA of the CDR3: TGCGCCAGCAGCCAGGGTGCCAGAGAGACCCAGTACTTC. Protein sequence: CASSQGARETQYF. The V and J genes are TRBV5-1 and TRBJ2-5; D is perhaps TRBD1 (5 bases). Germline CDR1 SGHRS, CDR2 YFSETQ. V shed 4 bases and J shed 4 bases, with 11 bases lying between them. The CDR3 spans 13 residues.

The chain uses TRBV5-6 and TRBJ2-7, with 7 bases aligning to TRBD1. CDR1 SGHDT and CDR2 YYEEEE come from the germline V gene. Losses at the gene ends were 4 bases for V and 4 bases for J; bases not matched to a gene: 8. The length of the CDR3 is 14 residues. The CDR3, as DNA: TGTGCCAGCAGCCGGAGACAGGGACGATACGAGCAGTACTTC. Its protein is CASSRRQGRYEQYF.

The chain carries TRBV5-6 and TRBJ2-3; 8 bases fit TRBD2. CDR1 is SGHDT and CDR2 is YYEEEE in the germline V gene. The V segment lost 7 bases and the J segment 4 bases; nucleotides outside the gene matches: 8. CDR3 length: 14 residues. The CDR3 loop reads CASGWGLDPDTQYF. CDR3 sequence (DNA): TGTGCCAGCGGGTGGGGACTAGATCCAGATACGCAGTATTTT. Full variable domain (missing parts from reference TRBV5-6 and TRBJ2-3): DAGVTQSPTHLIKTRGQQVTLRCSPKSGHDTVSWYQQALGQGPQFIFQYYEEEERQRGNFPDRFSGHQFPNYSSELNVNALLLGDSALYLCASGWGLDPDTQYFGPGTRLTVL.

V is TRBV5-1 and J is TRBJ2-3; D not certain. V was shortened by 4 bases and J by 4 bases, with 10 bases between the two germline ends. Germline CDR1 is SGHRS and CDR2 is YFSETQ. This CDR3 has 13 amino acids. The CDR3: CASSPSVADTQYF. CDR3 coding DNA: TGCGCCAGCAGCCCGAGTGTGGCAGATACGCAGTATTTT.

This clone was counted once. V and J are TRBV9 and TRBJ2-7; 8 bases agree with TRBD1. Per the germline V gene, CDR1 is SGDLS and CDR2 is YYNGEE. Trimming at V came to 4 bases and at J to 3 bases, leaving 6 bases not matched to a gene. The CDR3 totals 14 residues. In nucleotides, the CDR3 is TGTGCCAGCAGCCTTGGACAGGGCGTCTACGAGCAGTACTTC. Its translation is CASSLGQGVYEQYF.

This clone showed up just a few times. The chain is built from TRBV29-1 and TRBJ1-1; D gene uncertain. The CDR3 has 11 amino acids. The V gene lost 5 bases and the J gene lost 9 bases, with 13 bases spanning the gap. Germline CDR1 is SQVTM and CDR2 is ANQGSEA. DNA of the CDR3: TGCAGCGTTAGCGGACCGAATAAAGCTTTCTTT. Amino acid sequence: CSVSGPNKAFF.

The chain combines TRBV23-1 with TRBJ1-2; D remains ambiguous. TRBV23-1 is placed among ORFs of uncertain function. The V and J ends lost 2 bases and 6 bases respectively, with 13 bases between them. The CDR3 spans 14 residues. This CDR3 is CASSQPHEMDGYTF. The CDR3 bases are TGCGCCAGCAGTCAACCTCACGAGATGGATGGCTACACCTTC.

This CDR3 reads CASSPPPSGVSGYTF. The CDR3 nucleotides read TGTGCCAGCTCACCACCCCCATCGGGAGTAAGTGGCTACACCTTC. The rearrangement links TRBV18 to TRBJ1-2; no clear D. V lost 0 bases and J 7 bases, leaving 15 bases between the germline ends. CDR3 length: 15 residues. Germline CDR1 reads KGHSH; CDR2 reads LQKENI.

The gene calls are TRBV5-1 and TRBJ2-7; TRBD1 agrees at 8 bases. Germline CDR1 reads SGHRS; CDR2 reads YFSETQ. The CDR3 extends over 14 amino acids. Trimming cost V 4 bases and J 3 bases; bases outside gene matches: 6. CDR3 region: CASSPGGAIYEQYF. As DNA, the CDR3 is TGCGCCAGCAGCCCAGGGGGCGCAATCTACGAGCAGTACTTC.

The chain joins TRBV7-9 to TRBJ2-1; D is uncertain. The germline gives CDR1 SEHNR, CDR2 FQNEAQ (reference sequence). Trimming took 2 bases from V and 4 from J, leaving 12 bases between them. The CDR3 has 15 amino acids. CDR3 DNA sequence: TGTGCCAGCAGCTTAAGTCTCGCGAGATACAATGAGCAGTTCTTC. It specifies CASSLSLARYNEQFF.

V is TRBV6-6 and J is TRBJ2-1; D is uncertain. The germline V gene has CDR1 MNHNY and CDR2 SVGAGI (reference sequence). V lost 5 bases and J 2 bases, leaving 13 bases between the germline ends. The CDR3 covers 15 residues. For the CDR3, the DNA is TGTGCCAGCAGTCTTAGCTGGTCTACCTACAATGAGCAGTTCTTC. Translation: CASSLSWSTYNEQFF.

This chain links TRBV2 with TRBJ1-2, with D unresolved. The CDR3 has 15 residues. Germline values: CDR1 SNHLY, CDR2 FYNNEI. The V gene lost 0 bases and the J gene lost 0 bases, with 8 bases spanning the gap. The CDR3 sequence: CASSEAPGSNYGYTF. DNA for the CDR3: TGTGCCAGCAGTGAAGCCCCAGGATCTAACTATGGCTACACCTTC.

This clone was picked up one time. The chain joins TRBV27 to TRBJ2-7; the match to TRBD1 covers 8 bases. CDR3 length: 13 amino acids. Germline V gene lookup returns CDR1 MNHEY and CDR2 SMNVEV (reference sequence). Trimming removed 6 bases from V and 1 base from J; junction bases left unmatched: 2. CDR3 coding DNA: TGTGCCAGCAGACAGGGGGTATCCTACGAGCAGTACTTC. Translating gives CASRQGVSYEQYF.

The V and J genes are TRBV7-2 and TRBJ2-7; 12 positions match TRBD2. V trimming: 0 bases; J trimming: 0 bases; junction bases outside the gene matches: 3. This CDR3 has 17 residues. Germline CDR1 SGHTA, CDR2 FQGNSA. This CDR3 is CASSLAGTSGRSYEQYF. CDR3 DNA sequence: TGTGCCAGCAGCTTAGCGGGGACTAGCGGGCGCTCCTACGAGCAGTACTTC. The full variable domain, rest sourced from reference TRBV7-2 and TRBJ2-7, is GAGVSQSPSNKVTEKGKDVELRCDPISGHTALYWYRQSLGQGLEFLIYFQGNSAPDKSGLPSDRFSAERTGGSVSTLTIQRTQQEDSAVYLCASSLAGTSGRSYEQYFGPGTRLTVT.